This T cell receptor beta chain originates from a study of patients and donors after allogeneic stem cell transplantation. MiXCR, applied by TCRdb to the RT-PCR reads, yields one record per CDR3 protein. The data contain 400,000 to 500,000 distinct CDR3 sequences, roughly 17% of them singletons. CDR3 length equals 12 residues. Per the germline V gene, CDR1 is DFQATT and CDR2 is SNEGSKA (reference sequence). This clonotype came up a few times. Sequenced: blood, either unsorted or a sorted T cell fraction (not recorded which). The J gene is TRBJ1-1, the V gene TRBV20-1; D perhaps matches TRBD1 (5 bases). This clonotype was obtained from a human donor who was either an allogeneic HSCT recipient or a stem cell or donor lymphocyte infusion donor (not recorded which). It is not recorded whose cells these are; they may come from a transplant donor. The CDR3 coding sequence is TGCAGGATTCAGGGCCCGAACACTGAAGCTTTCTTT. Protein sequence: CRIQGPNTEAFF.